Each of the 21 T cell receptor beta chains below was sequenced from the same sample in a study of T cells in localized non-small cell lung cancer. Repertoires were generated with immunoSEQ multiplex PCR, while TCRdb's copy carries only in-frame clones and drops some. The data hold about 20,000 clones, with 70% to 90% observed a single time. Here the sequenced sample was peripheral blood, taken before any cancer treatment. The source is a man aged 40 to 70 with stage I lung adenocarcinoma.

The genes are TRBV19 and TRBJ1-5; 7 bases fit TRBD1. Germline V CDR1 and CDR2: LNHDA, SQIVND (reference sequence). Trimming took 2 bases from V and 3 from J; bases not matched to a gene: 13. This CDR3 contains 18 residues. CDR3 DNA sequence: TGTGCCAGTAGTATATCAAGGAACAGGGGAATCGACAATCAGCCCCAGCATTTT. This encodes CASSISRNRGIDNQPQHF.

This rearrangement joins TRBV30 to TRBJ1-4, with 8 nucleotides matching TRBD1. Looked up from germline, CDR1 is GTSNPN and CDR2 is SVGIG (reference sequence). CDR3 size: 15 residues. With V trimmed by 0 bases and J by 8 bases, 8 bases remained unmatched. CDR3 DNA: TGTGCCTGGAGTGTAAGCGGGACAGGAAGAGAAAAACTGTTTTTT. This encodes CAWSVSGTGREKLFF.

The chain combines TRBV4-2 with TRBJ1-2; the D gene is possibly TRBD1 (5 bases). The V gene lost 4 bases and the J gene lost 8 bases, with 23 bases spanning the gap. The germline CDR1 and CDR2 sequences are LGHNA and YNFKEQ. This CDR3 contains 16 residues. CDR3 residues: CASSRLGAGGVAGYTF. The CDR3 DNA sequence: TGTGCCAGCAGCCGTCTCGGGGCGGGGGGGGTAGCAGGCTACACCTTC.

This clone appeared once. The chain joins TRBV11-1 to TRBJ2-6; D gene ambiguous. V lost 7 bases to trimming and J lost 1 base, with 8 bases between them. Per germline, CDR1 SGHAT and CDR2 FQDESV (reference sequence). The CDR3 has 14 amino acids. CDR3 coding DNA: TGTGCCAGCAACTTCAGGTCTGGGGCCAACGTCCTGACTTTC. Its protein is CASNFRSGANVLTF.

This chain links TRBV29-1 with TRBJ1-1; no clear D gene. From germline, CDR1 is SQVTM and CDR2 ANQGSEA. V lost 7 bases, J lost 5 bases, and 8 bases lay in between. There are 10 residues in the CDR3. CDR3 DNA sequence: TGCAGCGGCGAGGGAACTGAAGCTTTCTTT. Its protein is CSGEGTEAFF.

The chain employs TRBV6-5 and TRBJ1-2, with a weak D call TRBD1 (5 bases). In germline, CDR1 is MNHEY, CDR2 SVGAGI. The CDR3 contains 15 residues. V was pared by 5 bases and J by 4 bases, with 17 bases between. The CDR3 reads CASSRASGTGYGYTF. DNA of the CDR3: TGTGCCAGCAGTCGCGCCTCCGGGACGGGCTATGGCTACACCTTC.

In this sample, this clone turned up once. The chain has TRBV4-1 and TRBJ2-2; D is ambiguous. The CDR3 contains 14 residues. V lost 4 bases and J lost 4, with 10 bases in between. CDR1 and CDR2 (germline): MGHRA, YSYEKL. CDR3 amino acids: CASSRSDGTGELFF. Written as DNA, the CDR3 is TGCGCCAGCAGCCGTTCTGACGGCACCGGGGAGCTGTTTTTT.

This sequence joins TRBV5-1 and TRBJ2-4; D is unresolved. CDR1 SGHRS and CDR2 YFSETQ come from the germline V gene. Deletions cut 0 bases from V and 3 bases from J, with 4 bases between. The CDR3 has 13 residues. The CDR3 loop reads CASSLDSKNIQYF. The CDR3 DNA follows: TGCGCCAGCAGCTTGGACAGCAAAAACATTCAGTACTTC.

This clone was observed once. The rearrangement uses TRBV18 and TRBJ2-3, with TRBD1 matching over 7 bases. Per germline, CDR1 KGHSH and CDR2 LQKENI. With 3 bases clipped from V and 3 bases from J, the junction kept 6 bases outside the gene matches. CDR3 length equals 15 residues. The CDR3 nucleotides read TGTGCCAGCTCACCTCCGGGACAGAAAACAGATACGCAGTATTTT. This translates into CASSPPGQKTDTQYF.

The rearrangement uses TRBV27 and TRBJ1-2; no firm D call. The ends were cut back, 3 bases at V and 5 bases at J, with 10 bases in the middle. Per germline, CDR1 MNHEY and CDR2 SMNVEV (reference sequence). CDR3 length: 13 residues. The CDR3 bases are TGTGCCAGCAGTTTGGCGTCAGGTTATGGCTACACCTTC. Encoded protein: CASSLASGYGYTF.

This chain links TRBV5-1 with TRBJ2-1; tentatively, D is TRBD1 (6 bases). The length of the CDR3 is 14 residues. Per the germline V gene, CDR1 is SGHRS and CDR2 is YFSETQ. Trimming stripped 3 bases from V and 5 bases from J, with 12 bases between. The CDR3 is CASSSGTPDNEQFF. Here the CDR3 DNA reads TGCGCCAGCAGCTCCGGGACACCCGACAATGAGCAGTTCTTC.

For this clone: The same CDR3 also results from other DNA sequences found in this sample. The V and J genes are TRBV5-6 and TRBJ2-3; D tentatively fits TRBD1 or TRBD2 (5 bases each). Germline CDR1 SGHDT, CDR2 YYEEEE. CDR3 length: 14 residues. V lost 4 bases and J lost 3, with 12 bases in between. The CDR3 reads CASSLAGGTDTQYF. The CDR3 DNA reads TGTGCCAGCAGCCTTGCTGGGGGTACAGATACGCAGTATTTT.

The chain uses TRBV4-1 and TRBJ2-7, with 9 bases aligning to TRBD1. Germline CDR1 MGHRA, CDR2 YSYEKL. The CDR3 consists of 13 residues. After removal of 4 bases from V and 4 bases from J, the junction contained 2 bases not matched to a gene. The CDR3 nucleotides read TGCGCCAGCAGCCGAGACAGGGGGTACGAGCAGTACTTC. Translation gives CASSRDRGYEQYF.

V is TRBV5-1 and J is TRBJ2-7; TRBD1 matches at 9 bases. This CDR3 has 16 amino acids. Trimming at V came to 3 bases and at J to 2 bases, leaving 9 bases not matched to a gene. Looked up from germline, CDR1 is SGHRS and CDR2 is YFSETQ. The CDR3 sequence is CASSWGTGWTAYEQYF. CDR3 DNA: TGCGCCAGCAGCTGGGGGACAGGGTGGACCGCCTACGAGCAGTACTTC.

The rearrangement uses TRBV6-1 and TRBJ2-7; D is uncertain. Trimming cost V 8 bases and J 0 bases, with 5 bases left between them. The CDR3 is 11 residues long. Germline V CDR1 and CDR2: MNHNS, SASEGT. In DNA, the CDR3 is TGTGCCAGCGTTAGCTCCTACGAGCAGTACTTC. This sequence encodes CASVSSYEQYF.

This clone was seen a handful of times. This CDR3 reads CAWSVRGEVAFF. As DNA, the CDR3 is TGTGCCTGGAGTGTAAGGGGTGAGGTAGCTTTCTTT. The rearrangement joins TRBV30 to TRBJ1-1; D perhaps matches TRBD1 (5 bases). CDR3 length equals 12 residues. V gave up 0 bases and J gave up 10 bases, with 12 bases separating them. Per germline, CDR1 GTSNPN and CDR2 SVGIG (reference sequence).

J is TRBJ2-1 and V is TRBV7-2, with 7 positions matching TRBD2. V was pared by 7 bases and J by 15 bases, with 24 bases of the junction left unmatched. CDR1 and CDR2 (germline): SGHTA, FQGNSA. CDR3 length equals 16 residues. CDR3 protein: CASTPISDLAAGGGFF. CDR3 nucleotide sequence: TGTGCCAGCACCCCGATTAGTGACCTAGCGGCCGGGGGAGGGTTCTTC.

The chain joins TRBV11-3 to TRBJ2-5; no definite D call. With 5 bases removed from V and 2 bases from J, the gap between germline ends came to 9 bases. This CDR3 is 13 amino acids long. From germline, CDR1 is SGHNT and CDR2 YENEEA. CDR3 region: CASSASRQETQYF. Written as DNA, the CDR3 is TGTGCCAGCAGCGCCAGCCGTCAAGAGACCCAGTACTTC.

This clone was seen a handful of times. The chain has TRBV19 and TRBJ1-1, with unresolved D. The germline V gene encodes CDR1 LNHDA and CDR2 SQIVND (reference sequence). CDR3 size: 14 residues. V dropped 5 bases and J dropped 0 bases, with 10 bases sitting between them. CDR3: CASSLWDMNTEAFF. As DNA, the CDR3 is TGTGCCAGTAGTTTGTGGGATATGAACACTGAAGCTTTCTTT.

The chain links TRBV2 to TRBJ1-5, with D uncertain. Germline V CDR1 and CDR2: SNHLY, FYNNEI. V shed 4 bases and J shed 0 bases, with 13 bases lying between them. The CDR3 contains 16 residues. The CDR3 sequence: CASSGNPPGSNQPQHF. For the CDR3, the DNA is TGTGCCAGCAGTGGTAACCCGCCGGGTAGCAATCAGCCCCAGCATTTT.

The chain couples TRBV6-5 to TRBJ2-7; 11 bases are shared with TRBD1. Germline trimming cut 7 bases from V and 2 bases from J; bases unmatched to any gene: 4. There are 14 residues in the CDR3. From germline, CDR1 is MNHEY and CDR2 SVGAGI. CDR3 in amino acids: CASKPGQGAYEQYF. CDR3 coding DNA: TGTGCCAGCAAGCCGGGACAGGGGGCCTACGAGCAGTACTTC.